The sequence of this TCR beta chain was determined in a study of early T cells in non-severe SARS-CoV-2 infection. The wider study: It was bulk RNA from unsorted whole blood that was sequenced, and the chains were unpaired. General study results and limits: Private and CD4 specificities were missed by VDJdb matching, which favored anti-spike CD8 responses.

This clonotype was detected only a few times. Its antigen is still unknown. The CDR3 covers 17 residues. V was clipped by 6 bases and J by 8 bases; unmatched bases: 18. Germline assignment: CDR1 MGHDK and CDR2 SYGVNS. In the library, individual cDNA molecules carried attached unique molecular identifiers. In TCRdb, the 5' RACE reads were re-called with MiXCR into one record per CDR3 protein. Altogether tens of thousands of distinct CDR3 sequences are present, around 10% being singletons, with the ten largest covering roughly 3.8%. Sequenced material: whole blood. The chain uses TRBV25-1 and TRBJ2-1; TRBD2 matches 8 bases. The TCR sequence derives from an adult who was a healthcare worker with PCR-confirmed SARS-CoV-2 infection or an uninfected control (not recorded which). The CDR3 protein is CASSPSPGSGRGDEQFF. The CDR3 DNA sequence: TGTGCCAGCAGCCCCTCCCCAGGGAGCGGGAGAGGTGATGAGCAGTTCTTC.